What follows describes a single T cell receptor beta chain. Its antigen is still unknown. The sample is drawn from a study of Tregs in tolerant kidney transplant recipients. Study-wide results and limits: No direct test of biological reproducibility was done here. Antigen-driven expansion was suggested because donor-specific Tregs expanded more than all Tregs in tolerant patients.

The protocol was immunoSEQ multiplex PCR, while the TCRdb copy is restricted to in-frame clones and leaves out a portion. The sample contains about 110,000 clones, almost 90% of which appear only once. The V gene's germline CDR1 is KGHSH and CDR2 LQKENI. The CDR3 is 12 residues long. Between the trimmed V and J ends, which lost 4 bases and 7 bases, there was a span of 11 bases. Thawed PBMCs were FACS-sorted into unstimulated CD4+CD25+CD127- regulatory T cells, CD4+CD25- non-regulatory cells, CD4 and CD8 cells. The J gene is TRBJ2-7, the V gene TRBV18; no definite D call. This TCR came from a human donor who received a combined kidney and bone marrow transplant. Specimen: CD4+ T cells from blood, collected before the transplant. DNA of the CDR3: TGTGCCAGCTCACAAGACTTGTTGGAGCAGTACTTC. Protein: CASSQDLLEQYF.